Listed here is a single TCR beta chain. The CDR3 is 15 residues long. The V gene's germline CDR1 is MNHEY and CDR2 SVGAGI. The J segment lost 7 bases and the V segment lost 7 bases, leaving 15 bases of the junction unmatched. In terms of age and location, participants ranged from roughly 18 to 95 years and lived in about 25 US areas. For recovered donors of Cohort 3, there were two negative PCRs, clearance, or symptom resolution. This sample was included in a study of blood T cell repertoires in COVID-19. Study summary: COVID-19 samples from acute and convalescent phases originated in the United States, Italy and Spain. PBMCs, B-cell-depleted T cells, or T cells provided the cDNA or gDNA that made up the material.

The table came from immunoSEQ multiplex PCR; TCRdb's copy has only in-frame clones and leaves some out. The sample has roughly 260,000 clones, about 89% seen once; the top ten hold 1.9%. This chain connects TRBV6-5 to TRBJ1-2; 7 positions agree with TRBD1. This TCR was recovered from a woman under 30 who had recovered from COVID-19. Material: PBMCs or T cells enriched from blood (not recorded which). CDR3 nucleotides: TGTGCCAGCACCAAAGGGGGCTGGTCCGTCGGTGGCTACACCTTC. Residues: CASTKGGWSVGGYTF.